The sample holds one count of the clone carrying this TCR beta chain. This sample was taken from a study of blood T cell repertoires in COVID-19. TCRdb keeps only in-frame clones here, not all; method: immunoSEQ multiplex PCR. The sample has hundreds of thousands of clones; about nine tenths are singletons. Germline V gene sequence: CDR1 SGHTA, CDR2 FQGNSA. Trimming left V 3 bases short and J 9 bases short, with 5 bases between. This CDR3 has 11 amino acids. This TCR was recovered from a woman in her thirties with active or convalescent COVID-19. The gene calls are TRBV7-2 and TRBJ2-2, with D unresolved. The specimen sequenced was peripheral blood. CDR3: CASSFLRELFF. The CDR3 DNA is TGTGCCAGCAGCTTTCTTCGGGAGCTGTTTTTT.